Listed below are T cell receptor beta chains from one sample, sequenced in a study of tumour-infiltrating T cells in Burkitt lymphoma. This table comes from immunoSEQ multiplex PCR, and its TCRdb copy is limited to in-frame clones, with some not included. The sample lists roughly 15,000 clones, approximately 29% occurring once. Source material: tumor tissue. The receptors here all came from a human donor with diffuse large B-cell lymphoma. The CDR3 runs from the conserved cysteine through the conserved F or W. D genes are given only for firm matches. Size tells how often a clone was seen (once, few, many) or the class of an expanded clone, and some rows leave it out.

clone_size: few; j_call: TRBJ2-5; d_call: -; v_call: TRBV5-4; cdr3_nt: TGTGCCAGCAGCCCGGGGGACGGCGGAGAAGAGACCCAGTACTTC; cdr3_aa: CASSPGDGGEETQYF
clone_size: few; j_call: TRBJ2-7; d_call: TRBD2; v_call: TRBV5-1; cdr3_nt: TGCGCCAGCAGCCCAGGGACTAGCGGGAAACCTCGGCACTACGAGCAGTACTTC; cdr3_aa: CASSPGTSGKPRHYEQYF
clone_size: few; j_call: TRBJ2-1; d_call: TRBD2; v_call: TRBV14; cdr3_nt: TGTGCCAGCAGCCACAGGATCATGACCGCGGGGGATGAGCAGTTCTTC; cdr3_aa: CASSHRIMTAGDEQFF
clone_size: -; j_call: TRBJ2-3; d_call: -; v_call: TRBV4-1; cdr3_nt: TGCGCCAGCAGCCATCAGGGACCTGGCACAGATACGCAGTATTTT; cdr3_aa: CASSHQGPGTDTQYF
clone_size: -; j_call: TRBJ2-7; d_call: TRBD2; v_call: TRBV28; cdr3_nt: TGTGCCAGCAGTTCGGGACTAGCGGGGGCCTACGAGCAGTACTTC; cdr3_aa: CASSSGLAGAYEQYF
clone_size: -; j_call: TRBJ2-7; d_call: TRBD2; v_call: TRBV18; cdr3_nt: TGTGCCAGCTCACCACCACGGGTAGCGGGAACCCCCAACGAGCAGTACTTC; cdr3_aa: CASSPPRVAGTPNEQYF
clone_size: few; j_call: TRBJ2-1; d_call: -; v_call: TRBV2; cdr3_nt: TGTGCCAGCAGTGAAGTTCGAGAAGACAATGAGCAGTTCTTC; cdr3_aa: CASSEVREDNEQFF
clone_size: -; j_call: TRBJ1-1; d_call: -; v_call: TRBV19; cdr3_nt: TGTGCCAGTTTTCAGGGGTTGGACACTGAAGCTTTCTTT; cdr3_aa: CASFQGLDTEAFF
clone_size: few; j_call: TRBJ2-3; d_call: TRBD2; v_call: TRBV7-9; cdr3_nt: TGTGCCAGCAGCTTGGGGGGCGGGAGGAGCACAGATACGCAGTATTTT; cdr3_aa: CASSLGGGRSTDTQYF
clone_size: -; j_call: TRBJ2-1; d_call: -; v_call: TRBV7-2; cdr3_nt: TGTGCCAGCAGCTTAGGGGGGTCGATATACAATGAGCAGTTCTTC; cdr3_aa: CASSLGGSIYNEQFF
clone_size: few; j_call: TRBJ1-1; d_call: -; v_call: TRBV15; cdr3_nt: TGTGCCACCAGCAGAGAACCGGGAGCTGAAGCTTTCTTT; cdr3_aa: CATSREPGAEAFF
clone_size: -; j_call: TRBJ2-3; d_call: -; v_call: TRBV9; cdr3_nt: TGTGCCAGCAGCGTGAGTCGAGACGGGGACACAGATACGCAGTATTTT; cdr3_aa: CASSVSRDGDTDTQYF
clone_size: few; j_call: TRBJ1-5; d_call: -; v_call: TRBV7-2; cdr3_nt: TGTGCCAGCAGCTTCAATAGGGATCAGCCCCAGCATTTT; cdr3_aa: CASSFNRDQPQHF
clone_size: few; j_call: TRBJ1-5; d_call: -; v_call: TRBV6-6; cdr3_nt: TGTGCCAGCAGTTCCTTTGATTTCAGCGATCAGCCCCAGCATTTT; cdr3_aa: CASSSFDFSDQPQHF
clone_size: -; j_call: TRBJ2-7; d_call: -; v_call: TRBV18; cdr3_nt: TGTGCCAGCTCAGTTGCTAGCACAGAAGGATACGAGCAGTACTTC; cdr3_aa: CASSVASTEGYEQYF
clone_size: medium-sized; j_call: TRBJ2-3; d_call: -; v_call: TRBV21-1; cdr3_nt: TGTGCCAGCAGCCTCGAAGTGAGCGGGAGGGCCAGGACAGATACGCAGTATTTT; cdr3_aa: CASSLEVSGRARTDTQYF
clone_size: once; j_call: TRBJ2-1; d_call: -; v_call: TRBV11-2; cdr3_nt: TGTGCCAGCAGCTTAGGGGGTGATGAGCAGTTCTTC; cdr3_aa: CASSLGGDEQFF
clone_size: -; j_call: TRBJ1-2; d_call: -; v_call: TRBV19; cdr3_nt: TGTGCCAGTACAATTGTCAGAAGCAACTATGGCTACACCTTC; cdr3_aa: CASTIVRSNYGYTF
clone_size: -; j_call: TRBJ2-7; d_call: -; v_call: TRBV5-5; cdr3_nt: TGTGCCAGCAGCTTGGCAGTGGGTGCAGGGCGGTACGAGCAGTACTTC; cdr3_aa: CASSLAVGAGRYEQYF
clone_size: -; j_call: TRBJ2-1; d_call: -; v_call: TRBV27; cdr3_nt: TGTGCCAGCAGTTTATCGGCCTACTCCAATGAGCAGTTCTTC; cdr3_aa: CASSLSAYSNEQFF
clone_size: few; j_call: TRBJ1-3; d_call: -; v_call: TRBV11-2; cdr3_nt: TGTGCCAGCGGGGGAAACACCATATATTTT; cdr3_aa: CASGGNTIYF
clone_size: few; j_call: TRBJ1-2; d_call: -; v_call: TRBV5-6; cdr3_nt: TGTGCCAGCAGCTTGCGGGAGGGTGGCTATGGCTACACCTTC; cdr3_aa: CASSLREGGYGYTF
clone_size: few; j_call: TRBJ2-2; d_call: -; v_call: TRBV5-1; cdr3_nt: TGCGCCAGCAGCTTGGGGCCCAACACCGGGGAGCTGTTTTTT; cdr3_aa: CASSLGPNTGELFF
clone_size: -; j_call: TRBJ2-1; d_call: -; v_call: TRBV5-1; cdr3_nt: TGCGCCAGCAGCTTAGCAGGCACCAATGAGCAGTTCTTC; cdr3_aa: CASSLAGTNEQFF
clone_size: -; j_call: TRBJ2-5; d_call: -; v_call: TRBV18; cdr3_nt: TGTGCCAGCTCACCCGCCGGGACGCAAGAGGCCCAGTACTTC; cdr3_aa: CASSPAGTQEAQYF
clone_size: -; j_call: TRBJ1-2; d_call: -; v_call: TRBV5-5; cdr3_nt: TGTGCCAGCAGCTTGGCCCAAAAGAACTATGGCTACACCTTC; cdr3_aa: CASSLAQKNYGYTF
clone_size: few; j_call: TRBJ1-5; d_call: TRBD1; v_call: TRBV7-2; cdr3_nt: TGTGCCAGCAGCAAAGATGGACAGGGGGAACGACAGCCCCAGCATTTT; cdr3_aa: CASSKDGQGERQPQHF
clone_size: few; j_call: TRBJ2-2; d_call: -; v_call: TRBV5-1; cdr3_nt: TGCGCCAGCAAAGCTTTTAGGACCGGGGAGCTGTTTTTT; cdr3_aa: CASKAFRTGELFF
clone_size: few; j_call: TRBJ1-2; d_call: -; v_call: TRBV7-9; cdr3_nt: TGTGCCAGCAGCTTGGGGAACAATGGCTACACCTTC; cdr3_aa: CASSLGNNGYTF
clone_size: -; j_call: TRBJ1-1; d_call: -; v_call: TRBV6-1; cdr3_nt: TGTGCCAGCAGTGGGGTCATACACCCACACACTGAAGCTTTCTTT; cdr3_aa: CASSGVIHPHTEAFF
clone_size: medium-sized; j_call: TRBJ2-3; d_call: -; v_call: TRBV5-6; cdr3_nt: TGTGCCAGCAGAACGACCATTCCAGATACGCAGTATTTT; cdr3_aa: CASRTTIPDTQYF
clone_size: few; j_call: TRBJ1-5; d_call: -; v_call: TRBV19; cdr3_nt: TGTGCCAGTAGCAGGGGATCAAGCAATCAGCCCCAGCATTTT; cdr3_aa: CASSRGSSNQPQHF
clone_size: -; j_call: TRBJ1-2; d_call: -; v_call: TRBV6-5; cdr3_nt: TGTGCCAGCAGGGCCCTCTATGGCTACACCTTC; cdr3_aa: CASRALYGYTF
clone_size: few; j_call: TRBJ2-2; d_call: -; v_call: TRBV27; cdr3_nt: TGTGCCAGCAGTCTAGCCGGGGCCACCGGGGAGCTGTTTTTT; cdr3_aa: CASSLAGATGELFF
clone_size: once; j_call: TRBJ1-1; d_call: TRBD1; v_call: TRBV5-1; cdr3_nt: TGCGCCAGCAGCTTCGAGGGGGCGCTGGACACTGAAGCTTTCTTT; cdr3_aa: CASSFEGALDTEAFF
clone_size: -; j_call: TRBJ2-3; d_call: TRBD2; v_call: TRBV5-4; cdr3_nt: TGTGCCAGCAGCAGGAGCGGGGACACAGATACGCAGTATTTT; cdr3_aa: CASSRSGDTDTQYF
clone_size: few; j_call: TRBJ2-5; d_call: -; v_call: TRBV29-1; cdr3_nt: TGCAGCGTTGACCCCCCAGACAGACAAGAGACCCAGTACTTC; cdr3_aa: CSVDPPDRQETQYF
clone_size: -; j_call: TRBJ2-3; d_call: -; v_call: TRBV4-2; cdr3_nt: TGTGCCAGCAGCCAAGATCCATCGGGAAAAGGCTGGAGCACAAATACGCAGTATTTT; cdr3_aa: CASSQDPSGKGWSTNTQYF
clone_size: few; j_call: TRBJ1-1; d_call: -; v_call: TRBV29-1; cdr3_nt: TGCAGCGTTGTCTTCAGGGCTGAAGCTTTCTTT; cdr3_aa: CSVVFRAEAFF
clone_size: -; j_call: TRBJ2-2; d_call: TRBD2; v_call: TRBV28; cdr3_nt: TGTGCCAGCAGTTTACCTACCGGGAGGGCCAGGACCGGGGAGCTGTTTTTT; cdr3_aa: CASSLPTGRARTGELFF
clone_size: -; j_call: TRBJ1-5; d_call: -; v_call: TRBV10-3; cdr3_nt: TGTGCCATCAGTGAGTTAGGGGACAATCAGCCCCAGCATTTT; cdr3_aa: CAISELGDNQPQHF
clone_size: -; j_call: TRBJ2-1; d_call: -; v_call: TRBV28; cdr3_nt: TGTGCCAGCATCGGTGTAGGGGTCTACAATGAGCAGTTCTTC; cdr3_aa: CASIGVGVYNEQFF
clone_size: -; j_call: TRBJ1-3; d_call: TRBD1; v_call: TRBV18; cdr3_nt: TGTGCCAGCTCACCGAATACCAGGGGGCTCTCGGGAAACACCATATATTTT; cdr3_aa: CASSPNTRGLSGNTIYF
clone_size: -; j_call: TRBJ2-1; d_call: -; v_call: TRBV19; cdr3_nt: TGTGCCAGTAGTGGTCGTGGGGGTGTGGGTTCTAATGAGCAGTTCTTC; cdr3_aa: CASSGRGGVGSNEQFF
clone_size: few; j_call: TRBJ2-2; d_call: -; v_call: TRBV6-4; cdr3_nt: TGTGCCAGCAGTGACTCGGGGGGTGTGCTGTTTTTT; cdr3_aa: CASSDSGGVLFF
clone_size: few; j_call: TRBJ1-2; d_call: TRBD1; v_call: TRBV19; cdr3_nt: TGTGCCAGTAGTACACCAGGGGGTTCTGGCTACACCTTC; cdr3_aa: CASSTPGGSGYTF
clone_size: -; j_call: TRBJ2-1; d_call: TRBD2; v_call: TRBV5-4; cdr3_nt: TGTGCCAGCAGCTTAGGGTTTAGCGGGAGTTGGGAGCAGTTCTTC; cdr3_aa: CASSLGFSGSWEQFF
clone_size: medium-sized; j_call: TRBJ2-7; d_call: -; v_call: TRBV5-1; cdr3_nt: TGCGCCAGCAGCTTGAGTAACTCCTACGAGCAGTACTTC; cdr3_aa: CASSLSNSYEQYF
clone_size: few; j_call: TRBJ2-7; d_call: -; v_call: TRBV4-1; cdr3_nt: TGCGCCAGCAGCGCCGGGGACAACTCCTACGAGCAGTACTTC; cdr3_aa: CASSAGDNSYEQYF
clone_size: -; j_call: TRBJ2-7; d_call: TRBD1; v_call: TRBV30; cdr3_nt: TGTGCCTGGAGTGTGGACAGGGGGTACGAGCAGTACTTC; cdr3_aa: CAWSVDRGYEQYF
clone_size: -; j_call: TRBJ2-6; d_call: -; v_call: TRBV5-1; cdr3_nt: TGCGCCAGCAGCCCGGTGGTGAGGGACTCTGGGGCCAACGTCCTGACTTTC; cdr3_aa: CASSPVVRDSGANVLTF
clone_size: -; j_call: TRBJ1-4; d_call: -; v_call: TRBV4-1; cdr3_nt: TGCGCCAGCAGCCAAGATCGTAGGGTTGCAACTAATGAAAAACTGTTTTTT; cdr3_aa: CASSQDRRVATNEKLFF